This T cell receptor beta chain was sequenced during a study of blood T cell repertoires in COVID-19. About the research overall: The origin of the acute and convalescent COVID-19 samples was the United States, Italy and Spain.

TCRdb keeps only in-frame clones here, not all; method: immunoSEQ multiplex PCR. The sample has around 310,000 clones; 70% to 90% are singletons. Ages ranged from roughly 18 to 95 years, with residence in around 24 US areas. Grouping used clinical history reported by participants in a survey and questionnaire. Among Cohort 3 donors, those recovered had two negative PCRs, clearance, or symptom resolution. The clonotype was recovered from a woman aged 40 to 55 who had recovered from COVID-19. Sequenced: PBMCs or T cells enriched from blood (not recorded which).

The CDR3 nucleotides are TGTGCCAGCAGCTTAGGTGCGTACGAGCAGTACTTC. Encoded protein: CASSLGAYEQYF. The chain employs TRBV7-9 and TRBJ2-7; no firm D call. Trimming took off 1 base at V and 4 bases at J, with 5 bases between the two ends. The length of the CDR3 is 12 residues. The germline V gene has CDR1 SEHNR and CDR2 FQNEAQ (reference sequence).